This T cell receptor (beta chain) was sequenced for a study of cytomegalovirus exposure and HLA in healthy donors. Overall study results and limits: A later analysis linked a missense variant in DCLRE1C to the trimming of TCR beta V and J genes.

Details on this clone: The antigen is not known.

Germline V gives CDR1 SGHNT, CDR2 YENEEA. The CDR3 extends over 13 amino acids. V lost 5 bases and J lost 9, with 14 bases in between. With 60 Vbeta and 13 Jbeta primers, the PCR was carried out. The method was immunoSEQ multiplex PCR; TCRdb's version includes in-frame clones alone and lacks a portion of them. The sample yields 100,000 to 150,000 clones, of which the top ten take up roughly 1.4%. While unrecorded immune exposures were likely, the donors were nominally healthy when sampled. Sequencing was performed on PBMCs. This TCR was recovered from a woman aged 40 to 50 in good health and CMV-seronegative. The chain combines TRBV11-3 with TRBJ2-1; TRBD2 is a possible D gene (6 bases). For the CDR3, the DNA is TGTGCCAGCAGCATAAACCAGGGAGGTGAGCAGTTCTTC. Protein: CASSINQGGEQFF.